This TCR beta chain is drawn from a study of shared clonotypes between healthy human individuals. Study in general: Each donor's CD8 memory used one plate, CD8 naive two, each CD4 subset three.

CDR1 and CDR2 (germline): LGHNA, YSLEER. This CDR3 has 15 amino acids. V was trimmed by 0 bases and J by 3 bases, leaving 8 bases between them. Findings of the study overall: When compared with the clonotypes that were shared by all four sorted-subset donors, the non-shared clonotypes turned out to have lower generation probabilities.

TCRdb's table, derived via immunoSEQ multiplex PCR, lists solely in-frame clones and lacks some. Of roughly 1,600,000 clones listed, 98% were seen once; the top ten hold 0.3% to 0.45%. Comments on this clone: Its cognate antigen is unknown.

The sample taken for sequencing was naive CD4+ T cells sorted from blood. Subset: CD45RA+ positively selected. This sequence originates from a man aged 30 to 45 in good health. The J gene is TRBJ1-4, the V gene TRBV4-3; D remains ambiguous. As DNA, the CDR3 is TGCGCCAGCAGCCAAGATGAGCCTTCTAATGAAAAACTGTTTTTT. This encodes CASSQDEPSNEKLFF.